This TCR beta chain was observed in a study of blood T cell repertoires in COVID-19 (TCRdb year 2020). Regarding the study in general: Samples from collaborators originated in the United States, Italy and Spain and spanned both the acute and convalescent phases of COVID-19. The material from the prospective study consisted of cDNA or gDNA derived from T cells, B-cell-depleted T cells, or PBMCs. Subjects who had been exposed to COVID-19, were actively infected with it, or had recovered from it provided the deeply sampled blood TCRbeta repertoires that made up the dataset. A freely available public database, intended as a resource for researchers studying the immune response to SARS-CoV-2, is where the repertoires were released. The samples were drawn from the first 160 participants of the ongoing ImmuneRACE study and from over a thousand subjects provided by 6 global collaborators. The sample metadata nearly always contained a de-identified subject ID, COVID-19 status, age in years and sex. Where available, HLA class I and class II types were taken from metadata supplied by the sample provider and were not determined by assay-based typing. Summary of the overall study and its limitations: How much clinical and demographic metadata was included differed by source and by participant, and the metadata was provided uncurated.

The junction shows trimming of 4 bases on V and 0 bases on J, plus 16 bases between the germline ends. The CDR3 contains 18 residues, cysteine and phenylalanine counted. The DNA shown is the 54-base CDR3, in frame from base 1. CDR1 and CDR2, per the germline V gene (reference sequence), are LNHDA and SQIVND. Worth noting for this clone: Its specific antigen is unknown. No quality values exist for individual bases; no much larger clone is one base distant.

The immunoSEQ Assay, a bias-controlled multiplex PCR, was used to amplify TCRbeta CDR3 regions from genomic DNA. As for the original processing: The number of nucleated cells in each sample was estimated from the amplification of reference gene primers within the assay. Sequence reads were collapsed and filtered to measure the absolute abundance of every unique TCRbeta CDR3 rearrangement. For each sample, productive Simpson clonality was calculated as the square root of Simpson's diversity index over productive rearrangements. Drawn from immuneACCESS, this table holds only the in-frame rearrangements with V and J called that TCRdb kept. Clones are partly lost; checked studies trace under half to an unresolved V gene and leave the rest unexplained. V, J and clone size were drawn from that table, and D and trimming were deduced from the DNA. In this sample the table shows 85,000 to 90,000 clones, 85% to 95% of which occur a single time. Jointly, the top ten make up roughly 2.2% of the sample.

Each collaborating institution followed its own protocols to collect whole blood in K2EDTA tubes. For TCRbeta analysis, collaborators shipped samples as frozen whole blood, isolated PBMCs, or DNA extracted from either of those sample types. The sequence came from a human donor with active COVID-19. The donor label of this sample is uncertain. Sequencing used peripheral blood. This receptor chain uses TRBV19 and TRBJ1-6; a tentative D match to TRBD1 spans 5 bases. The encoded CDR3 is CASSTTPQASSYNSPLHF. The DNA sequence is given as TGTGCCAGTAGTACGACACCACAGGCTAGCTCCTATAATTCACCCCTCCACTTT.